Reported below is one T cell receptor beta chain. Its antigen remains unidentified. Use of 60 Vbeta and 13 Jbeta primers characterized the PCR. Profiling relied on immunoSEQ multiplex PCR, and the TCRdb table lists in-frame clones only, not all of them. This repertoire shows 200,000 to 250,000 clones, 80% to 85% found once; its top ten account for around 8.6%. The sample belongs to a study of cytomegalovirus exposure and HLA in healthy donors. Study-wide findings and caveats: Common viral pathogens seemed, in a later analysis, to connect with several of the most significant clusters.

This CDR3 is built from 15 residues. Germline V gives CDR1 SGHAT, CDR2 FQNNGV. V was pared by 1 base and J by 7 bases, with 16 bases between. This TCR was recovered from a woman aged 60-75 years in good health and CMV-seropositive. The material sequenced was PBMCs. The chain combines TRBV11-2 with TRBJ2-5; maybe TRBD2 (6 bases). The CDR3 DNA sequence: TGTGCCAGCAGCTTAGGGCTCCGGGGGTTTTTGACCCAGTACTTC. Translated, it gives CASSLGLRGFLTQYF.